This TCR beta chain emerged from a study of immune cell composition in non-small cell lung cancer. The study, taken as a whole, reports: Adenocarcinomas with higher top tumour-associated clone frequency had more reactive TILs. Clones >0.5% enriched in tumour were rarer in adenocarcinoma (roughly 35%) than squamous (roughly 80%).

Only a few counts were recorded for this clone. Its specificity is unknown. This table comes from immunoSEQ multiplex PCR, and its TCRdb copy is limited to in-frame clones, with some not included. The sample holds thousands of clones, over 70% seen once. This CDR3 is 14 amino acids long. Trimming stripped 0 bases from V and 4 bases from J, with 7 bases between. Germline CDR1 ENHRY, CDR2 SYGVKD. Frozen unsorted single-cell suspensions supplied the genomic DNA. J is TRBJ1-5 and V is TRBV10-3; D is unclear. The receptor was isolated from a human donor with non-small cell lung cancer. Material: lung tumor tissue. This CDR3 is CAISESERNQPQHF. CDR3 coding DNA: TGTGCCATCAGTGAGTCGGAGCGAAATCAGCCCCAGCATTTT.